The 9 T cell receptor beta chains listed next were all sequenced from one sample in a study of blood T cell repertoires in COVID-19. TCRdb's copy holds only in-frame clones and misses some; the assay was immunoSEQ multiplex PCR. In the table there are some 150,000 clones, over 85% of which are singletons. Material: peripheral blood. These receptor sequences come from a human donor in a cohort sampled during active COVID-19.

The V call is TRBV5-1, the J call TRBJ2-7; 7 bases are a match to TRBD1. There are 13 residues in the CDR3. The ends lost 1 base at V and 5 bases at J; junction bases unmatched: 3. Germline values: CDR1 SGHRS, CDR2 YFSETQ. CDR3 sequence reads: CASSLIQGHEQYF. In DNA form, the CDR3 reads TGCGCCAGCAGCTTGATACAGGGGCACGAGCAGTACTTC.

The chain combines TRBV6-5 with TRBJ1-2; 7 bases map to TRBD1. The CDR3 spans 13 residues. CDR1 MNHEY and CDR2 SVGAGI come from the germline V gene. The J segment lost 3 bases and the V segment lost 4 bases, leaving 2 bases of the junction unmatched. CDR3 DNA sequence: TGTGCCAGCAGTTTTGACAGGGACTATGGCTACACCTTC. It codes for CASSFDRDYGYTF.

The chain couples TRBV25-1 to TRBJ1-1; TRBD1 aligns across 9 bases. The V and J ends lost 9 bases and 6 bases, in that order; junction bases with no gene match: 5. This CDR3 has 12 amino acids. In germline, CDR1 is MGHDK, CDR2 SYGVNS. CDR3 coding DNA: TGTGCCAGTGGACAGGGGCCCGCTGAAGCTTTCTTT. As protein: CASGQGPAEAFF.

This chain uses TRBV9 with TRBJ2-7; D call uncertain. V was trimmed by 0 bases and J by 6 bases, leaving 13 bases between them. The CDR3 is 14 amino acids. Germline V lookup: CDR1 SGDLS, CDR2 YYNGEE. The CDR3 reads CASSVDSSSLEQYF. In DNA form, the CDR3 reads TGTGCCAGCAGCGTAGATAGCAGCTCTCTCGAGCAGTACTTC.

This clone was recorded only once. V and J are TRBV2 and TRBJ1-2, with TRBD1 identical over 8 bases. V was clipped by 8 bases and J by 2 bases; unmatched bases: 7. Germline V gene lookup returns CDR1 SNHLY and CDR2 FYNNEI. The CDR3 loop spans 14 amino acids. The CDR3 region is CASGPGQVNYGYTF. CDR3 sequence (DNA): TGTGCCAGCGGCCCGGGACAGGTGAACTATGGCTACACCTTC.

The CDR3 region has the DNA TGTGCCAGCAGCCAAGTGGGGCAGGGCACAGATACGCAGTATTTT. It specifies CASSQVGQGTDTQYF. The rearrangement uses TRBV5-4 and TRBJ2-3, with a possible D match to TRBD1 (5 bases). There are 15 residues in the CDR3. V lost 4 bases to trimming and J lost 1 base, with 13 bases between them. Germline-derived CDR1 and CDR2 are SGHNT and YYREEE (reference sequence). The full variable domain, its missing parts supplied by reference TRBV5-4 and TRBJ2-3, is ETGVTQSPTHLIKTRGQQVTLRCSSQSGHNTVSWYQQALGQGPQFIFQYYREEENGRGNFPPRFSGLQFPNYSSELNVNALELDDSALYLCASSQVGQGTDTQYFGPGTRLTVL.

The rearrangement joins TRBV7-2 to TRBJ2-1, with 10 positions matching TRBD2. Per germline, CDR1 SGHTA and CDR2 FQGNSA. CDR3 length: 18 residues. V gave up 2 bases and J gave up 3 bases; unmatched junction bases: 10. The CDR3 sequence is CASSLSTSGARRYNEQFF. The CDR3 DNA reads as TGTGCCAGCAGCTTAAGTACTAGCGGGGCCCGACGCTACAATGAGCAGTTCTTC.

The sample holds one count of this clone. This rearrangement joins TRBV9 to TRBJ1-3, with 7 bases that match TRBD1. The V and J ends lost 0 bases and 0 bases, in that order; junction bases with no gene match: 3. Per germline, CDR1 SGDLS and CDR2 YYNGEE. This CDR3 has 16 residues. The CDR3 is CASSVGQGVSGNTIYF. The CDR3 DNA follows: TGTGCCAGCAGCGTAGGACAGGGAGTCTCTGGAAACACCATATATTTT.

The chain carries TRBV7-3 and TRBJ2-5, with 9 positions matching TRBD1. CDR1 is SGHTA and CDR2 is FQGTGA in the germline V gene. The length of the CDR3 is 17 residues. Trimming at V came to 5 bases and at J to 4 bases, leaving 14 bases not matched to a gene. The CDR3 region has the DNA TGTGCCAGCAGCCACACGGACAGGGGATCCCTGAGAGAGACCCAGTACTTC. This gives the protein CASSHTDRGSLRETQYF.